A single sample is the source of the 9 T cell receptor beta chains below, sequenced in a study of blood T cell repertoires in COVID-19. The table came from immunoSEQ multiplex PCR; TCRdb's copy has only in-frame clones and leaves some out. The data contain about 230,000 clones, about nine tenths of them singletons. The sequencing input was PBMCs or T cells enriched from blood (not recorded which). These receptor sequences come from a woman in her 40s with acute COVID-19.

The J gene is TRBJ1-5, the V gene TRBV7-9; tentative D call: TRBD1 (6 bases). The CDR3 sequence is 17 residues long. The germline V and J ends were trimmed by 1 base and 2 bases, with 15 bases remaining between them. CDR1 is SEHNR, CDR2 FQNEAQ, per germline (reference sequence). The CDR3 region is CASSLEVGPGGNQPQHF. The CDR3, as DNA: TGTGCCAGCAGCTTAGAGGTAGGGCCAGGGGGCAATCAGCCCCAGCATTTT.

The gene calls are TRBV29-1 and TRBJ2-3, with 9 positions matching TRBD2. J was trimmed by 7 bases and V by 3 bases; bases with no gene match: 8. The germline V gene has CDR1 SQVTM and CDR2 ANQGSEA. This CDR3 is 14 amino acids long. The CDR3 protein is CSVEGSGSINTQYF. The CDR3 bases are TGCAGCGTTGAGGGTAGCGGGAGCATAAATACGCAGTATTTT.

V gene TRBV6-2 or TRBV6-3 combines with J gene TRBJ2-7; 7 bases map to TRBD2. The V gene's germline CDR1 is MNHEY and CDR2 SVGEGT. The junction had 2 bases not matched to a gene; V was cut back by 5 bases and J by 1 base. The CDR3 consists of 13 residues. This CDR3 reads CASSRLASYEQYF. The CDR3 DNA sequence: TGTGCCAGCAGTCGACTAGCTTCCTACGAGCAGTACTTC.

The CDR3 nucleotides read TGCGCCAGCAGCTTCGCCAGGGGTCAAGAGACCCAGTACTTC. As protein: CASSFARGQETQYF. This sequence joins TRBV5-1 and TRBJ2-5; the D gene is possibly TRBD1 (6 bases). Germline lookup yields CDR1 SGHRS and CDR2 YFSETQ. V lost 2 bases and J 2 bases, leaving 10 bases between the germline ends. CDR3 length equals 14 residues.

The chain uses TRBV5-1 and TRBJ2-1; TRBD1 is a possible D gene (5 bases). The CDR3 sequence is 13 residues long. V shed 0 bases and J shed 8 bases, with 9 bases lying between them. Germline V lookup: CDR1 SGHRS, CDR2 YFSETQ. The CDR3 nucleotides read TGCGCCAGCAGCTTGGAGGGGCTCCATGAGCAGTTCTTC. This translates into CASSLEGLHEQFF.

V gene TRBV19 combines with J gene TRBJ1-2, with 7 bases lining up with TRBD1. Germline lookup yields CDR1 LNHDA and CDR2 SQIVND (reference sequence). Germline trimming cut 5 bases from V and 4 bases from J; bases unmatched to any gene: 7. This CDR3 comprises 14 residues. CDR3 sequence reads: CASSGEQGPYGYTF. CDR3 nucleotides: TGTGCCAGTAGTGGAGAACAGGGGCCCTATGGCTACACCTTC.

As for this clone: The junction differs from germline at one of its ends, possibly a read error. The chain is built from TRBV15 and TRBJ2-4; weak D call: TRBD1 (6 bases). Germline assignment: CDR1 LNHNV and CDR2 YYDKDF (reference sequence). The CDR3 spans 13 residues. The CDR3 DNA sequence: TGTGCCACCAGCAGTTCTACAGGGTATTCAATCAACTTC. This gives the protein CATSSSTGYSINF. Using reference TRBV15 and TRBJ2-4 for the parts outside the CDR3, the full variable domain is DAMVIQNPRYQVTQFGKPVTLSCSQTLNHNVMYWYQQKSSQAPKLLFHYYDKDFNNEADTPDNFQSRRPNTSFCFLDIRSPGLGDTAMYLCATSSSTGYSINFGAGTRLSVL.

The count of this clone is one. Given a much more abundant clone one base away, this may be a read error. Other DNA sequences from this sample encode an identical CDR3 as well. The chain has TRBV3-1 (or the pseudogene TRBV3-2) and TRBJ1-2; D might be TRBD1 (5 bases). The CDR3 sequence is 14 residues long. The germline V gene encodes CDR1 LGHDT and CDR2 YNNKEL (reference sequence). The ends were cut back, 1 base at V and 5 bases at J, with 11 bases in the middle. CDR3: CASSQGVRDYGYTF. For the CDR3, the DNA is TGTGCCAGCAGCCAAGGGGTCAGGGATTATGGCTACACCTTC.

The rearrangement links TRBV9 to TRBJ2-1; a weak D match, TRBD2 (6 bases). V was pared by 3 bases and J by 2 bases, with 12 bases between. Germline CDR1 SGDLS, CDR2 YYNGEE. The CDR3 totals 15 residues. The CDR3 loop is CASSDPGVAYNEQFF. DNA of the CDR3: TGTGCCAGCAGCGACCCGGGGGTGGCCTACAATGAGCAGTTCTTC.